This TCR beta chain was identified during a study of blood T cell repertoires in COVID-19. Germline V lookup: CDR1 SGHRS, CDR2 YFSETQ. Trimming shortened V by 6 bases and J by 0 bases, and 12 bases separated the two germline ends. This CDR3 is built from 15 residues. Assay: immunoSEQ multiplex PCR; the TCRdb copy retains only in-frame clones and omits some. Of 150,000 to 180,000 clones listed, roughly 84% were seen once; the top ten hold 9.5% to 13%. Many counts were recorded for this clone. The chain has TRBV5-1 and TRBJ1-4, with D perhaps matching TRBD1 (5 bases). The TCR comes from a woman aged 55-69 years with COVID-19, enrolled during active disease. Material for sequencing was peripheral blood. The CDR3 region is CASKRGSATNEKLFF. The CDR3 DNA reads as TGCGCCAGCAAAAGGGGCTCGGCAACTAATGAAAAACTGTTTTTT.